The T cell receptor (beta chain) described here comes from a study of T cell changes during pregnancy in multiple sclerosis. The repertoire was sequenced with immunoSEQ multiplex PCR; TCRdb's copy has only in-frame clones and lacks some. The repertoire holds 40,000 to 50,000 clones, with around 92% as singletons. After removal of 1 base from V and 4 bases from J, the junction contained 6 bases not matched to a gene. Germline values: CDR1 MGHDK, CDR2 SYGVNS. This CDR3 region has 15 residues. J is TRBJ2-5 and V is TRBV25-1, with 7 bases identical to TRBD2. The specimen was CD4+ T cells from peripheral blood mononuclear cells, collected after pregnancy. The sequence derives from a female donor in good health, enrolled as a control in a pregnancy study. CDR3 sequence: CASSESLGGTETQYF. In nucleotides, the CDR3 is TGTGCCAGCAGTGAATCCTTGGGAGGGACAGAGACCCAGTACTTC.